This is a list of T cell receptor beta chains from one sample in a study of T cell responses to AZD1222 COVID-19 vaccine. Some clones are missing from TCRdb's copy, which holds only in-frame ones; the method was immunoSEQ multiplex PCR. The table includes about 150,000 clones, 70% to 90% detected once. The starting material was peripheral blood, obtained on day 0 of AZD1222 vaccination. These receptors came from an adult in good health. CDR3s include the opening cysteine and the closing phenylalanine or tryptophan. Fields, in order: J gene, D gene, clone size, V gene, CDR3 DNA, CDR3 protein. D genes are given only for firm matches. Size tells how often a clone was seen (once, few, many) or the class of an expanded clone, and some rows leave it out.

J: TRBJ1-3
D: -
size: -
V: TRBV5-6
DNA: TGTGCCAGCAGCTTTGGGTGGAACTCTGGAAACACCATATATTTT
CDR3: CASSFGWNSGNTIYF

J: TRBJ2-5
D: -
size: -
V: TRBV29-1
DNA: TGCAGCGTTGTCTGGGGGCCGGGGGAGACCCAGTACTTC
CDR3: CSVVWGPGETQYF

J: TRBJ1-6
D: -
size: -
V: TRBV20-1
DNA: TGCAGTGCTAGTGAGAGGGGAGGGCGAGATTCACCCCTCCACTTT
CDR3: CSASERGGRDSPLHF

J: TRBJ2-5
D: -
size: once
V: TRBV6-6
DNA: TGTGCCAGCAGTTACTCAAGTTGGCAAGAGACCCAGTACTTC
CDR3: CASSYSSWQETQYF

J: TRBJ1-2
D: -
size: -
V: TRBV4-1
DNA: TGCGCCAGCAGCCCTCAGACGGATTATGGCTACACCTTC
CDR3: CASSPQTDYGYTF

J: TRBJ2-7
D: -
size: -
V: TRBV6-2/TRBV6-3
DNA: TGTGCCAGCAGCCGACCGACAAGCGGATTAGGCGAGCAGTACTTC
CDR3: CASSRPTSGLGEQYF

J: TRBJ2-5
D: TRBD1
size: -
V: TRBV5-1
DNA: TGCGCCAGCAGCCATGGACAGGAAGAGACCCAGTACTTC
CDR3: CASSHGQEETQYF

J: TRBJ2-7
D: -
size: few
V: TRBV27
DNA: TGTGCCAGCAGTTTATCTGGGGCCCTAACCTACGAGCAGTACTTC
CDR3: CASSLSGALTYEQYF

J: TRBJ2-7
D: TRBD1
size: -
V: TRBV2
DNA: TGTGCCAGCATGGAGGCAGGGGGTACCTACGAGCAGTACTTC
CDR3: CASMEAGGTYEQYF

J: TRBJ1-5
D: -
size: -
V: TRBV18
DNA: TGTGCCAGCTCACCCCGGGAGGTGCAGGCGGGTCAGCCCCAGCATTTT
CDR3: CASSPREVQAGQPQHF

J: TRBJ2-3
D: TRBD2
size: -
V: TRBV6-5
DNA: TGTGCCAGCACCCCAGGACTAGCGGGAGCAGATACGCAGTATTTT
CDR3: CASTPGLAGADTQYF

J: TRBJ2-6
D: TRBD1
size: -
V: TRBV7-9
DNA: TGTGCCAGCAGCCCATGGGGGACAGGCGACTCTGGGGCCAACGTCCTGACTTTC
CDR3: CASSPWGTGDSGANVLTF

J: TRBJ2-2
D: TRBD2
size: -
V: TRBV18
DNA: TGTGCCAGCTCACCATTGACTAGCGGGAGTGGGGAGCTGTTTTTT
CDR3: CASSPLTSGSGELFF

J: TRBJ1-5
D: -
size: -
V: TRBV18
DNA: TGTGCCAGCTCGCCAAACACTAAGGAGCCCCAGCATTTT
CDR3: CASSPNTKEPQHF

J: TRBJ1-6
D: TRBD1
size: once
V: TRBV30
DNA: TGTGCCTGGAGTGCTAACAGGGGGGGTTGGAATTCACCCCTCCACTTT
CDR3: CAWSANRGGWNSPLHF

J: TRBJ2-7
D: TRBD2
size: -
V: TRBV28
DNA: TGTGCCAGCAGTCCCGGGACTAGCGGGGTACCCGAGCAGTACTTC
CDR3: CASSPGTSGVPEQYF

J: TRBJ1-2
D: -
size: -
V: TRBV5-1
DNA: TGCGCCAGCAGCTTGGGGGTGTGGGACGGTAACTATGGCTACACCTTC
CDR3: CASSLGVWDGNYGYTF

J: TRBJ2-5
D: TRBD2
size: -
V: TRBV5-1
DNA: TGCGCCAGCAGCCCACTAGCGGGAGAGAGAGAGACCCAGTACTTC
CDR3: CASSPLAGERETQYF

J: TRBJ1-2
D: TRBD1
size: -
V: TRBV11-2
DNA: TGTGCCAGCAGCCGAGGGACAGGGGGTCTCTATGGCTACACCTTC
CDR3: CASSRGTGGLYGYTF

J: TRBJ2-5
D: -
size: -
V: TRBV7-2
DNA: TGTGCCAGCAGCTTAGAGAGGGGTGAGACCCAGTACTTC
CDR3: CASSLERGETQYF

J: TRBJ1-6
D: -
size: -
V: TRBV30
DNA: TGTGCCTGGAGTGTACACGGCGGGAATTCACCCCTCCACTTT
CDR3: CAWSVHGGNSPLHF

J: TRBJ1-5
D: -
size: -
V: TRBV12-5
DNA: TGTGCTAGTGGTCTATACAGGGAGGTAGATCAGCCCCAGCATTTT
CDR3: CASGLYREVDQPQHF

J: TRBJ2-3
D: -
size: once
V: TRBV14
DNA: TGTGCCAGCAGCCCTAGCTCAGATACGCAGTATTTT
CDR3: CASSPSSDTQYF

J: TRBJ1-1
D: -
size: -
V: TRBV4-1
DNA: TGCGCCAGCAGCCACCGCCCCCCGGGCAGTCTGAACACTGAAGCTTTCTTT
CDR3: CASSHRPPGSLNTEAFF

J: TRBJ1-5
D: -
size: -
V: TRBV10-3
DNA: TGTGCCATCAAAAGGTCCCTCGAACCCAATCAGCCCCAGCATTTT
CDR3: CAIKRSLEPNQPQHF

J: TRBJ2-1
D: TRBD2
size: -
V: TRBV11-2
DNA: TGTGCCAGCAGCTTTATGAGCGGGAGCCCCTACAATGAGCAGTTCTTC
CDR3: CASSFMSGSPYNEQFF

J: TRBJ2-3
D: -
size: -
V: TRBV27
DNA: TGTGCCAGCAGTTTATCGAGTTCCTCGGGACCAGATACGCAGTATTTT
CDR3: CASSLSSSSGPDTQYF

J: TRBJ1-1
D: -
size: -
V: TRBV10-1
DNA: TGCGCCAGCAGGGGGGAGATGAACACTGAAGCTTTCTTT
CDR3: CASRGEMNTEAFF

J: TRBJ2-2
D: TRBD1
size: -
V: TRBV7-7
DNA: TGTGCCAGCAGTACAGGGGGAAAAACCGGGGAGCTGTTTTTT
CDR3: CASSTGGKTGELFF

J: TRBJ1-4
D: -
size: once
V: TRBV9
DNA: TGTGCCAGCAGCGTAGCAGGGGATGAAAAACTGTTTTTT
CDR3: CASSVAGDEKLFF

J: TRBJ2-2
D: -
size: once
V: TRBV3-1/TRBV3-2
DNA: TGTGCCAGCAGCCAAGTTATTTCCGGGGAGCTGTTTTTT
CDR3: CASSQVISGELFF

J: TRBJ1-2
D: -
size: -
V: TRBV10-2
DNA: TGCGCCAGCAGTGAGTGGGGCGACTATGGCTACACCTTC
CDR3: CASSEWGDYGYTF

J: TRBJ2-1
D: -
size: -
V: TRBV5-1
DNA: TGCGCCAGCAGCTCCGACTTGGGGCTTACTTCCTACAATGAGCAGTTCTTC
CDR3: CASSSDLGLTSYNEQFF

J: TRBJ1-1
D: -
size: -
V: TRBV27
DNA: TGTGCCAGCAGTTTCCCCGGGGGAAAGAACACTGAAGCTTTCTTT
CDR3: CASSFPGGKNTEAFF

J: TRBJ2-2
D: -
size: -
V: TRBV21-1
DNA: TGTGCCAGCAGCAAAGACAGCGGGAGGGCACCACGTGGGGGGGAGCTGTTTTTT
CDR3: CASSKDSGRAPRGGELFF

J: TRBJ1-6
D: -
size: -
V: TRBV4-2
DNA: TGTGCCAGCAGCCAAGACAGGGATGAGGGACCCCTCCACTTT
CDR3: CASSQDRDEGPLHF

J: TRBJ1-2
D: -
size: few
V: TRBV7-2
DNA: TGTGCCAGCAGCTGGCGGAACTATGGCTACACCTTC
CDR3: CASSWRNYGYTF

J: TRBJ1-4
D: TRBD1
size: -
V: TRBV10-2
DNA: TGCGCCAGCAGGGGGACAGGGGGCCAAGAAAAACTGTTTTTT
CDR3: CASRGTGGQEKLFF

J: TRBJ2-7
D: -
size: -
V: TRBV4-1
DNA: TGCGCCAGCAGCCAAGTTTGGGCCCCCACCTACGAGCAGTACTTC
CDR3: CASSQVWAPTYEQYF

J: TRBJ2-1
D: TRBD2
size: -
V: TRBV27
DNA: TGTGCCACCCGACTAGCTATATTCTACAATGAGCAGTTCTTC
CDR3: CATRLAIFYNEQFF

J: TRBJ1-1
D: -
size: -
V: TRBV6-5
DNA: TGTGCCAGCAGTACGACAGCGGGTGAAGCTTTCTTT
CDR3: CASSTTAGEAFF

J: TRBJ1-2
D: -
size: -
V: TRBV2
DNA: TGTGCCAGCACCGCTGATCCGACAGATAACTATGGCTACACCTTC
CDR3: CASTADPTDNYGYTF

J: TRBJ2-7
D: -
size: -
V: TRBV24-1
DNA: TGTGCCCCAGACTGCTACGAGCAGTACTTC
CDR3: CAPDCYEQYF